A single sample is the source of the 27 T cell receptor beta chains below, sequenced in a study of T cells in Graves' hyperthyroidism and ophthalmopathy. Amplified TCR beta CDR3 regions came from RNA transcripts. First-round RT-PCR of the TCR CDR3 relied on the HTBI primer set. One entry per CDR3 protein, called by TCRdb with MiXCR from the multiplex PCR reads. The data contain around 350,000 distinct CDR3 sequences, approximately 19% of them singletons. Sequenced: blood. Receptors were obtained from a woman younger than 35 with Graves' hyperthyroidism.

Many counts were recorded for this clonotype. In DNA, the CDR3 is TGCGCCAGCAGCCATGACGCGGGGAGCAATCAGCCCCAGCATTTT. Its translation: CASSHDAGSNQPQHF. The chain joins TRBV4-1 to TRBJ1-5; D ambiguous. The CDR3 runs to 15 residues. CDR1 and CDR2 (germline): MGHRA, YSYEKL. V lost 3 bases and J lost 1, with 10 bases in between.

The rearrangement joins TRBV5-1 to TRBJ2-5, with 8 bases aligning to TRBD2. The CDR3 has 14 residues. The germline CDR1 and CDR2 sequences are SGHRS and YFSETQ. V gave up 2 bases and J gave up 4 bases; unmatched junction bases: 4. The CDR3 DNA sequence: TGCGCCAGCAGCTTAGCGGGAGTAGCAGAGACCCAGTACTTC. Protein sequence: CASSLAGVAETQYF. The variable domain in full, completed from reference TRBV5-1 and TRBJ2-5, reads KAGVTQTPRYLIKTRGQQVTLSCSPISGHRSVSWYQQTPGQGLQFLFEYFSETQRNKGNFPGRFSGRQFSNSRSEMNVSTLELGDSALYLCASSLAGVAETQYFGPGTRLLVL.

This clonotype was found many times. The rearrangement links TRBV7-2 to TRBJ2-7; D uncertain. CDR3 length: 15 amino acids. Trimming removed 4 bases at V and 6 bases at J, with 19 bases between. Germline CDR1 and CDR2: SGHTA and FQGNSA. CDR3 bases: TGTGCCAGCAGCTCCCCCCCAGCGCATACTGTCGAGCAGTACTTC. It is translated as CASSSPPAHTVEQYF.

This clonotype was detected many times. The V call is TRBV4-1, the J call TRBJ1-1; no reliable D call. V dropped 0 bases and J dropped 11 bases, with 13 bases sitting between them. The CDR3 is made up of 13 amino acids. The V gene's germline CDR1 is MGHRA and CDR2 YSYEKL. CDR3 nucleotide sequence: TGCGCCAGCAGCCAAGATGAGGGTAGGCTGGCTTTCTTT. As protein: CASSQDEGRLAFF.

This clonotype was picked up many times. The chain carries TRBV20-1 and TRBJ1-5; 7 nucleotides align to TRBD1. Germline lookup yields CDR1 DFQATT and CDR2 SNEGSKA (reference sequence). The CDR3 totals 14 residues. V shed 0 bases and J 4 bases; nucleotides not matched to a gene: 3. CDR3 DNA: TGCAGTGCTAGAGAAGGGACAGCTAATCAGCCCCAGCATTTT. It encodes CSAREGTANQPQHF.

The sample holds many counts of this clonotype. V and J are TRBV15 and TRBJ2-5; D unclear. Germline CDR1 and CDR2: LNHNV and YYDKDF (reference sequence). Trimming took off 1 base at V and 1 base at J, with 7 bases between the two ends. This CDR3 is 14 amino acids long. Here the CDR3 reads CATSRGLGQETQYF. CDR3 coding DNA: TGTGCCACCAGCAGAGGGCTAGGCCAAGAGACCCAGTACTTC.

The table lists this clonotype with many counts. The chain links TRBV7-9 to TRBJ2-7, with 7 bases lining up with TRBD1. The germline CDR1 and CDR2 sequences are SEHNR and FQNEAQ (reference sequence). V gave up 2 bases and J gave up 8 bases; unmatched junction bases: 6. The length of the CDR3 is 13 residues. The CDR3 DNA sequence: TGTGCCAGCAGCTTAAGACAGGGACGCAAGCAGTACTTC. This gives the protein CASSLRQGRKQYF.

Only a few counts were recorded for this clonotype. The CDR3 nucleotides read TGTGCCAGCAGTTTTAACGGTGGAAATCAGCCCCAGCATTTT. It translates to CASSFNGGNQPQHF. The chain has TRBV27 and TRBJ1-5; no firm D call. CDR1 and CDR2 from the germline V gene are MNHEY and SMNVEV (reference sequence). Trimming pared 3 bases from V and 4 bases from J, leaving 10 bases between. The CDR3 consists of 14 residues.

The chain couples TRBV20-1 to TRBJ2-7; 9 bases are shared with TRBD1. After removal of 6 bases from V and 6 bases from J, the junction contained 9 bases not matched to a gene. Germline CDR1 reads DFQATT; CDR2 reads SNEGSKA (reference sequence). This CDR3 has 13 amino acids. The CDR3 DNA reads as TGCAGTGCGATATCAGGGACAGGGTTCGAGCAGTACTTC. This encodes CSAISGTGFEQYF.

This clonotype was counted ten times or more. The CDR3 region has the DNA TGTGCCAGCAGTGAAGACACTCAGGCGGACACTGAAGCTTTCTTT. Translating it yields CASSEDTQADTEAFF. V and J are TRBV2 and TRBJ1-1; D remains ambiguous. This CDR3 contains 15 residues. CDR1 is SNHLY and CDR2 is FYNNEI in the germline V gene. Trimming left V 1 base short and J 3 bases short, with 12 bases between.

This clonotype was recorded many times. CDR3 nucleotide sequence: TGTGCCAGCAGTTACTCACTGGGCACTGAAGCTTTCTTT. Amino acids: CASSYSLGTEAFF. This rearrangement joins TRBV6-5 to TRBJ1-1; D not certain. Trimming left V 0 bases short and J 4 bases short, with 6 bases between. Looked up from germline, CDR1 is MNHEY and CDR2 is SVGAGI. The CDR3 sequence is 13 residues long.

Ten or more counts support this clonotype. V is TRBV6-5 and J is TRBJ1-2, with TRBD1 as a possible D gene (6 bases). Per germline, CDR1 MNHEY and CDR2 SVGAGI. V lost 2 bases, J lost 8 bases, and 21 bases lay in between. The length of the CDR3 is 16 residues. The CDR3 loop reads CASSYPSAQGFFGYTF. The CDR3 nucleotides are TGTGCCAGCAGTTACCCATCGGCTCAGGGGTTCTTCGGCTACACCTTC.

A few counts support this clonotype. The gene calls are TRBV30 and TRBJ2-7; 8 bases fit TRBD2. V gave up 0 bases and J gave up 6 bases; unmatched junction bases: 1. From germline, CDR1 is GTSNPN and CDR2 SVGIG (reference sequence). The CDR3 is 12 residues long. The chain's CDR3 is CAWSVGGGEQYF. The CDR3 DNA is TGTGCCTGGAGTGTCGGGGGGGGCGAGCAGTACTTC.

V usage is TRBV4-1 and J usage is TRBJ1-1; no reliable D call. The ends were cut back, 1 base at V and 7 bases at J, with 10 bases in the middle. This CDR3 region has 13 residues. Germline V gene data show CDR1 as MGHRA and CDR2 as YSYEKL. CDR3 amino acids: CASSQAGGNEAFF. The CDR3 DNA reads TGCGCCAGCAGCCAAGCGGGCGGTAATGAAGCTTTCTTT.

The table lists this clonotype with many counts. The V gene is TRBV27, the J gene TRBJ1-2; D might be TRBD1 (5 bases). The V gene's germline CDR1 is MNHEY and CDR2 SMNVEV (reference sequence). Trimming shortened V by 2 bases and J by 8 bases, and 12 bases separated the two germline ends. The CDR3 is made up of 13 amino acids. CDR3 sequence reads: CASSLEAGFGYTF. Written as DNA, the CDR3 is TGTGCCAGCAGTTTAGAGGCAGGGTTCGGCTACACCTTC.

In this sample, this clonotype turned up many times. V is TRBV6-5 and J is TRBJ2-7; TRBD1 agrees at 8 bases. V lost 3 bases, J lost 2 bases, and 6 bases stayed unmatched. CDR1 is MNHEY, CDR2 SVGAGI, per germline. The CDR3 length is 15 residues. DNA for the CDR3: TGTGCCAGCAGTTATTCGGACAGGGCAACCTACGAGCAGTACTTC. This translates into CASSYSDRATYEQYF.

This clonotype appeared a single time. The CDR3: CASSTGTGVRPQHF. The CDR3 DNA follows: TGTGCCAGCAGCACCGGGACAGGGGTCCGGCCCCAGCATTTT. This sequence joins TRBV6-1 and TRBJ1-5; 10 bases are shared with TRBD1. Germline CDR1 reads MNHNS; CDR2 reads SASEGT. The J segment lost 9 bases and the V segment lost 6 bases, leaving 8 bases of the junction unmatched. There are 14 residues in the CDR3.

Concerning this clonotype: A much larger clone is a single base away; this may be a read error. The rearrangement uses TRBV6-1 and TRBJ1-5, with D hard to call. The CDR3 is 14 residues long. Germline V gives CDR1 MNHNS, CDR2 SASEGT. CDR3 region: CVSSEVGAYQLQHF. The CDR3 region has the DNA TGTGTCAGCAGTGAAGTAGGCGCTTATCAGCTCCAGCATTTT.

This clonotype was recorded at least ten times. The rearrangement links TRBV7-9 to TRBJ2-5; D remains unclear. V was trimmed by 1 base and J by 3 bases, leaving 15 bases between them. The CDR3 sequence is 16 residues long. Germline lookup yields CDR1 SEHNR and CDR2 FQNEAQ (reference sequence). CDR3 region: CASSLVKESGEETQYF. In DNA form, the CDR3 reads TGTGCCAGCAGCTTAGTTAAGGAATCGGGTGAAGAGACCCAGTACTTC.

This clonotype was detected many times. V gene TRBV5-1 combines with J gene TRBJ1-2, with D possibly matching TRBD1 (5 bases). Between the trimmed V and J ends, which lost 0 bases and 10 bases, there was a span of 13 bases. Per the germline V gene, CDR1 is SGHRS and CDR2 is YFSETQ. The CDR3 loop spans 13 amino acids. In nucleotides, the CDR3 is TGCGCCAGCAGCTTGGCCTCACAGGAATACTACACCTTC. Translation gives CASSLASQEYYTF.

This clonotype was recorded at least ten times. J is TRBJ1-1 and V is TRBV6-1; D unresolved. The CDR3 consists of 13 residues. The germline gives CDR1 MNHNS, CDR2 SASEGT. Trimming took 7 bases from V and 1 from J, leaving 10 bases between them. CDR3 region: CASTLTENTEAFF. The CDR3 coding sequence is TGTGCCAGCACCTTAACAGAGAACACTGAAGCTTTCTTT.

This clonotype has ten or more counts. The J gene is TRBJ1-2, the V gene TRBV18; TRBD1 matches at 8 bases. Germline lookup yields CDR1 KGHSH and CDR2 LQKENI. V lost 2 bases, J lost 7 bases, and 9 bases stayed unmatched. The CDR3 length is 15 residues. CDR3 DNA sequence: TGTGCCAGCTCACCATCGACAGGGGAGTGGTCTGGCTACACCTTC. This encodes CASSPSTGEWSGYTF. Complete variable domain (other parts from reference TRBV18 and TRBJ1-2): NAGVMQNPRHLVRRRGQEARLRCSPMKGHSHVYWYRQLPEEGLKFMVYLQKENIIDESGMPKERFSAEFPKEGPSILRIQQVVRGDSAAYFCASSPSTGEWSGYTFGSGTRLTVV.

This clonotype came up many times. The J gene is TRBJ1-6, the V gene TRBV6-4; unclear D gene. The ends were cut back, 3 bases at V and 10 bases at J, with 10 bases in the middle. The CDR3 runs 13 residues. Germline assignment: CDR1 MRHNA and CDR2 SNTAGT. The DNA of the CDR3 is TGTGCCAGCAGTGAATGGGGTGGCTCACCCCTCCACTTT. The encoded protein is CASSEWGGSPLHF.

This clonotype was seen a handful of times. CDR3 coding DNA: TGCGCCAGCAGCCAAGATCCGAGGGGGCGCACTGAAGCTTTCTTT. Translation gives CASSQDPRGRTEAFF. V and J are TRBV4-1 and TRBJ1-1; TRBD1 matches at 7 bases. Losses at the gene ends were 0 bases for V and 4 bases for J; bases not matched to a gene: 5. The CDR3 loop spans 15 amino acids. Germline V gene sequence: CDR1 MGHRA, CDR2 YSYEKL.

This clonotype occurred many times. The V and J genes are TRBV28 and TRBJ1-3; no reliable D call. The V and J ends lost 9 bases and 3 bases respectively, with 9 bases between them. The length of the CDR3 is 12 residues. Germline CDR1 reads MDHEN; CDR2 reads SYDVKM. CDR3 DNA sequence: TGTGCCAGTCGGACGAATGGAAACACCATATATTTT. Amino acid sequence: CASRTNGNTIYF.

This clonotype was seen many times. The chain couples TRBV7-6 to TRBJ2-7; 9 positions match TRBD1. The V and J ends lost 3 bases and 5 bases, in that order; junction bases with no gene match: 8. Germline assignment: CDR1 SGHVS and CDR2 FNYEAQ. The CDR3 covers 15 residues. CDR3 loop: CASSFAGQGVNEQYF. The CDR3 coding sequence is TGTGCCAGCAGCTTCGCGGGACAGGGCGTCAACGAGCAGTACTTC.

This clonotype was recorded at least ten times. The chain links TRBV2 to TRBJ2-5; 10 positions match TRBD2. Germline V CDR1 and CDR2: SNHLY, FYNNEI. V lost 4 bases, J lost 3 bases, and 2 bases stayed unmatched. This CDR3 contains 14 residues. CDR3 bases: TGTGCCAGCAGTGGTGGACTAGCGGAAGAGACCCAGTACTTC. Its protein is CASSGGLAEETQYF.